The sequence of this T cell receptor (beta chain) was determined in a study of regulatory T cells in long-lasting Graves disease. This clonotype has just a few counts. Time point reported: persistent/refractory GD, antithyroid drugs over 5 years with positive TRAb. TCR sequences were obtained from RNA taken from PBMCs. V lost 0 bases and J 3 bases, leaving 9 bases between the germline ends. CDR1 is GTSNPN and CDR2 is SVGIG in the germline V gene (reference sequence). The CDR3 extends over 14 amino acids. Both iRepertoire HTBI primers and Arm-PCR of CDR3 regions were used to build the TCR beta libraries. TCRdb processed the multiplex PCR reads anew with MiXCR; each CDR3 protein has one entry. The data show some 440,000 distinct CDR3 sequences, less than 25% seen once.

The material sequenced was peripheral blood mononuclear cells (PBMCs), taken when the disease was refractory, from a patient treated with antithyroid drugs. This clonotype was sampled from a female donor with Graves disease. The chain employs TRBV30 and TRBJ1-5; no definite D call. This CDR3 reads CAWSVFSLNQPQHF. CDR3 nucleotide sequence: TGTGCCTGGAGTGTCTTTTCCCTCAATCAGCCCCAGCATTTT.